This record covers a single TCR beta chain. What it binds is not known. This sample is part of a study of regulatory T cells in long-lasting Graves disease. Study-level information: Positivity for TSH receptor antibodies plus over 5 years of antithyroid drugs meant persistent Graves' disease. Broader study findings: Persistent disease preferred TRBV28, TRBJ1-2 and TRBJ2-5. The study examined only peripheral blood, not thyroid tissue.

Time point: persistent/refractory GD, antithyroid drugs over 5 years with positive TRAb. PBMCs provided the RNA from which the TCR library was made. After removal of 5 bases from V and 6 bases from J, the junction contained 3 bases not matched to a gene. Germline V lookup: CDR1 MNHEY, CDR2 SMNVEV (reference sequence). The CDR3 sequence is 13 residues long. In building TCR beta libraries, iRepertoire HTBI primers were used together with Arm-PCR of CDR3 regions. As handled by the study authors: The study identified more than 55 TRBV and about 14 TRBJ segments across samples. TCRdb redid the calling of the multiplex PCR reads with MiXCR, one entry per CDR3 protein. In this record, the V and J calls reflect TCRdb's handling and not the investigators' own analysis. The table lists over 300,000 distinct CDR3 sequences, around a fifth of them singletons.

The rearrangement joins TRBV27 to TRBJ1-2; 10 positions agree with TRBD1. The receptor was isolated from a female donor with Graves disease. The sample in question was peripheral blood mononuclear cells (PBMCs), obtained when the disease was refractory, from a patient treated with antithyroid drugs. CDR3 region: CASSPDRGHGYTF. CDR3 bases: TGTGCCAGCAGTCCAGACAGGGGGCATGGCTACACCTTC.